This TCR beta chain was captured in a study of shared clonotypes between healthy human individuals. Overall study findings and caveats: The generation probabilities recorded for non-shared clonotypes fell below those of clonotypes shared by all four donors.

The table came from immunoSEQ multiplex PCR; TCRdb's copy has only in-frame clones and leaves some out. Counted here are about 1.1 million clones, 78% occurring once; the ten biggest clones make up around 0.47%. The donor population consisted of healthy HIV-negative adults with no recent acute infections or vaccinations. The split of CD4+ cells yielded CD45RA+ naive and CD45RA-negative memory subsets. Germline loops: CDR1 MDHEN, CDR2 SYDVKM. V gave up 2 bases and J gave up 7 bases, with 8 bases separating them. This CDR3 has 13 amino acids. With respect to this clone: As yet, its antigen is unknown.

Sample: memory CD4+ T cells from PBMCs. The subset: CD45RA-negative fraction. V and J are TRBV28 and TRBJ2-2; no reliable D call. The sequence came from a man aged 18 to 35 in good health. Some clones in this sample may be carry-over from other donors' samples. CDR3 coding DNA: TGTGCCAGCAGTTTAGGAGCCGTCGGGGAGCTGTTTTTT. Its translation is CASSLGAVGELFF. Together with reference TRBV28 and TRBJ2-2, the CDR3 gives the full variable domain: DVKVTQSSRYLVKRTGEKVFLECVQDMDHENMFWYRQDPGLGLRLIYFSYDVKMKEKGDIPEGYSVSREKKERFSLILESASTNQTSMYLCASSLGAVGELFFGEGSRLTVL.